Shown below are 13 T cell receptor beta chains from a single sample sequenced in a study of T cell repertoires in aging, cancer and after chemotherapy. Peripheral blood genomic DNA, not sorted cells or RNA, was the template. Rearranged V-D-J TRB sequences were amplified with a mixed TRB-A/B primer pool. In TCRdb, the multiplex PCR reads were re-called with MiXCR into one record per CDR3 protein. The sample lists fewer than 6,000 distinct CDR3 sequences; 40% to 60% were seen once. Sequencing input: blood. These receptors all come from a human donor in good health.

The CDR3 is CASRPQGLRNTIYF. Written as DNA, the CDR3 is TGTGCCAGCAGGCCACAGGGTTTGCGAAACACCATATATTTT. V usage is TRBV6-5 and J usage is TRBJ1-3; possibly TRBD1 for D (6 bases). Trimming removed 6 bases from V and 5 bases from J, with 14 bases in between. CDR3 length equals 14 residues. Germline V gene lookup returns CDR1 MNHEY and CDR2 SVGAGI.

This clonotype was seen only a few times. The rearrangement joins TRBV19 to TRBJ2-5; TRBD2 aligns across 14 bases. CDR1 LNHDA and CDR2 SQIVND come from the germline V gene (reference sequence). Trimming cost V 6 bases and J 5 bases; bases outside gene matches: 5. The CDR3 is 15 amino acids. The CDR3 is CASSLRTSGGETQYF. The CDR3 DNA is TGTGCCAGTAGCCTACGGACTAGCGGGGGGGAGACCCAGTACTTC.

A few counts support this clonotype. The rearrangement uses TRBV7-9 and TRBJ2-1, with 8 bases identical to TRBD2. Trimming at V came to 5 bases and at J to 9 bases, leaving 12 bases not matched to a gene. Germline loops: CDR1 SEHNR, CDR2 FQNEAQ (reference sequence). The CDR3 runs to 15 residues. CDR3 sequence: CASSPMGLGAPEQFF. CDR3 nucleotides: TGTGCCAGCAGCCCAATGGGACTAGGTGCTCCTGAGCAGTTCTTC.

This clonotype was detected a few times. The chain combines TRBV27 with TRBJ1-5; D uncertain. This CDR3 is 16 amino acids long. Germline V lookup: CDR1 MNHEY, CDR2 SMNVEV (reference sequence). Trimming stripped 5 bases from V and 4 bases from J, with 18 bases between. The CDR3 loop is CASSGVVAESNQPQHF. CDR3 coding DNA: TGTGCCAGCAGTGGGGTGGTCGCAGAATCGAATCAGCCCCAGCATTTT.

The chain combines TRBV20-1 with TRBJ1-1, with a possible D match to TRBD1 (5 bases). CDR1 and CDR2 from the germline V gene are DFQATT and SNEGSKA (reference sequence). CDR3 length equals 13 residues. V lost 4 bases and J 1 base, leaving 10 bases between the germline ends. This CDR3 reads CSAIGTENTEAFF. CDR3 in DNA: TGCAGTGCTATAGGGACCGAGAACACTGAAGCTTTCTTT.

The V and J genes are TRBV6-5 and TRBJ2-3; TRBD2 aligns across 11 bases. The junction had 5 bases not matched to a gene; V was cut back by 5 bases and J by 4 bases. There are 15 residues in the CDR3. Germline CDR1 reads MNHEY; CDR2 reads SVGAGI. CDR3 nucleotide sequence: TGTGCCAGCAGTATATCTAGCGGGGGGCCAGATACGCAGTATTTT. Its protein product is CASSISSGGPDTQYF.

This sequence joins TRBV10-3 and TRBJ2-3; maybe TRBD1 (6 bases). The germline V gene encodes CDR1 ENHRY and CDR2 SYGVKD. The germline V and J ends were trimmed by 6 bases and 0 bases, with 7 bases remaining between them. The CDR3 extends over 13 amino acids. The CDR3 region has the DNA TGTGCCATCAGGGGGGCGAGCACAGATACGCAGTATTTT. Protein: CAIRGASTDTQYF.

This clonotype was observed a few times. The rearrangement joins TRBV7-9 to TRBJ2-7; TRBD1 agrees at 7 bases. Trimming took 5 bases from V and 0 from J; bases not matched to a gene: 7. The CDR3 runs 15 residues. Germline V gives CDR1 SEHNR, CDR2 FQNEAQ (reference sequence). This chain's CDR3 is CASSPDRVSSYEQYF. The CDR3, as DNA: TGTGCCAGCAGCCCCGACAGGGTGAGCTCCTACGAGCAGTACTTC.

This chain connects TRBV20-1 to TRBJ2-1; D uncertain. The CDR3 length is 12 residues. Trimming took off 3 bases at V and 3 bases at J, with 6 bases between the two ends. Germline-derived CDR1 and CDR2 are DFQATT and SNEGSKA (reference sequence). CDR3 protein: CSARTFYNEQFF. In DNA, the CDR3 is TGCAGTGCTAGGACTTTCTACAATGAGCAGTTCTTC.

Only a few counts were recorded for this clonotype. The chain recombines TRBV6-6 with TRBJ2-7, with D perhaps assigned TRBD1 or TRBD2 (5 bases each). Germline lookup yields CDR1 MNHNY and CDR2 SVGAGI (reference sequence). Between the trimmed V and J ends, which lost 5 bases and 3 bases, there was a span of 17 bases. The CDR3 runs 15 residues. The CDR3: CASSDGARRGYEQYF. DNA for the CDR3: TGTGCCAGCAGTGACGGGGCCCGTCGGGGCTACGAGCAGTACTTC.

This clonotype came up a few times. This chain connects TRBV6-5 to TRBJ2-7; 9 nucleotides match TRBD2. V lost 8 bases and J lost 2; bases outside the gene matches: 10. The CDR3 runs 15 residues. Germline CDR1 MNHEY, CDR2 SVGAGI. CDR3 in amino acids: CASSLAASGTYEQYF. The CDR3 coding sequence is TGTGCCAGCTCCCTGGCGGCTAGCGGGACCTACGAGCAGTACTTC.

The rearrangement joins TRBV20-1 to TRBJ1-1; D gene ambiguous. This CDR3 is built from 11 residues. Trimming pared 2 bases from V and 1 base from J, leaving 2 bases between. CDR1 DFQATT and CDR2 SNEGSKA come from the germline V gene (reference sequence). The CDR3 spells CSARRNTEAFF. The CDR3 DNA reads as TGCAGTGCTAGACGGAACACTGAAGCTTTCTTT.

This chain links TRBV10-3 with TRBJ2-2; D ambiguous. CDR1 ENHRY and CDR2 SYGVKD come from the germline V gene. V was pared by 4 bases and J by 0 bases, with 12 bases between. The length of the CDR3 is 16 residues. This CDR3 reads CAISGRTNANTGELFF. In DNA form, the CDR3 reads TGTGCCATCAGTGGGAGAACTAATGCGAACACCGGGGAGCTGTTTTTT.